The clone carrying this TCR beta chain was found a few times. Its specificity is unknown. The sample belongs to a study of vaccination and CD4 T cells after COVID-19. The treatment here: approximately 9-day PBMC culture with coronavirus spike peptide pools or control peptides (ViraFEST assay). Peptide pools at 9.5 to 10 ug/ml and IL-2 at approximately 10 IU/ml were added to cultures of under 2.5 million PBMCs per well. The Oncomine TCR Beta short-read assay sequenced DNA from cultured CD4+ T cells. TCRdb redid the calling of the PCR reads with MiXCR, one entry per CDR3 protein. This sample yields about 14,000 distinct CDR3 sequences, of which less than 65% are seen a single time; about 8.1% belongs to the top ten. The CDR3 loop spans 16 amino acids. Germline V CDR1 and CDR2: DFQATT, SNEGSKA (reference sequence). Trimming cost V 0 bases and J 0 bases, with 12 bases left between them.

The receptor comes from a human donor who had recovered from COVID-19. V usage is TRBV20-1 and J usage is TRBJ1-5; the D is unclear. The source was CD4+ T cells from blood, cultured in vitro, collected before SARS-CoV-2 vaccination. DNA of the CDR3: TGCAGTGCTAGAGATCCTGCCGGCTATAGCAATCAGCCCCAGCATTTT. It encodes CSARDPAGYSNQPQHF.